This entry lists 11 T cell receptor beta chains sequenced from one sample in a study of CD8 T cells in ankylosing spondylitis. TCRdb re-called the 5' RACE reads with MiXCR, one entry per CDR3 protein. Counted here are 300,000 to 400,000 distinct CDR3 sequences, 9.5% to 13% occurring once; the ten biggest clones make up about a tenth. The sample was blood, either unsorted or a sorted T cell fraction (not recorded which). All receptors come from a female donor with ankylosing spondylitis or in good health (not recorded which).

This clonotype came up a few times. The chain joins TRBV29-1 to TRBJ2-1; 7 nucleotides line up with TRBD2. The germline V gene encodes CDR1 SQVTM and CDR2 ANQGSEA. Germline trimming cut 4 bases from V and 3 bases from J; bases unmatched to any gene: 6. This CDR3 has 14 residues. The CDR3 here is CSVVEREGYNEQFF. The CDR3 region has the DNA TGCAGCGTTGTGGAGAGGGAGGGCTACAATGAGCAGTTCTTC.

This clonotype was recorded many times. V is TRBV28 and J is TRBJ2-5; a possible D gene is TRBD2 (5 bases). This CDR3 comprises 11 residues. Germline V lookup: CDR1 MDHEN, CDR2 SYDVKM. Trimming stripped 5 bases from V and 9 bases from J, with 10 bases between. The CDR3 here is CASSVEGSQYF. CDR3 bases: TGTGCCAGCAGTGTAGAGGGATCCCAGTACTTC.

CDR3 sequence (DNA): TGTGCCAGCAGTTATTCTTGGACAGGGAGTGATTCACCCCTCCACTTT. Translated, it gives CASSYSWTGSDSPLHF. The J gene is TRBJ1-6, the V gene TRBV6-5, with 8 bases identical to TRBD1. The ends lost 3 bases at V and 8 bases at J; junction bases unmatched: 9. Germline CDR1 MNHEY, CDR2 SVGAGI. The CDR3 is 16 residues long.

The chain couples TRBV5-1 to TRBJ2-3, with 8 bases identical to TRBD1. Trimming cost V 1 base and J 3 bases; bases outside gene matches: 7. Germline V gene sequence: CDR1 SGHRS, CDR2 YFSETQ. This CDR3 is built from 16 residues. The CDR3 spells CASSLYPGGGTDTQYF. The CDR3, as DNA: TGCGCCAGCAGCTTGTACCCAGGGGGCGGGACAGATACGCAGTATTTT.

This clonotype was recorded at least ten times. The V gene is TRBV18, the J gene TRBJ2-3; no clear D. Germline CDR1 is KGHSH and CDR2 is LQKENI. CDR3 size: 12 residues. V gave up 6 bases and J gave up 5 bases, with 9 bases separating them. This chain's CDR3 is CASSPSGDTQYF. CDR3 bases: TGTGCCAGCTCCCCCAGTGGAGATACGCAGTATTTT.

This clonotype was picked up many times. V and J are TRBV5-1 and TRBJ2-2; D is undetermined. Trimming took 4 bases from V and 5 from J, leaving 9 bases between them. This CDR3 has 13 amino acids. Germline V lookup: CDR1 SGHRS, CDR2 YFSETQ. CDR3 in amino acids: CASSAAGTGELFF. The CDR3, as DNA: TGCGCCAGCAGCGCCGCCGGGACCGGGGAGCTGTTTTTT. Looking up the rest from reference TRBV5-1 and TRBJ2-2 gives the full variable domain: KAGVTQTPRYLIKTRGQQVTLSCSPISGHRSVSWYQQTPGQGLQFLFEYFSETQRNKGNFPGRFSGRQFSNSRSEMNVSTLELGDSALYLCASSAAGTGELFFGEGSRLTVL.

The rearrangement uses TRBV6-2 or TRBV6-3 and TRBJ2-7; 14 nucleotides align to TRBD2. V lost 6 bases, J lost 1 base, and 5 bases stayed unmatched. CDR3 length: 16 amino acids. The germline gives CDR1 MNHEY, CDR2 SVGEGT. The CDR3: CASSWTSGRRSYEQYF. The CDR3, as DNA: TGTGCCAGCAGCTGGACTAGCGGGAGGCGTTCCTACGAGCAGTACTTC.

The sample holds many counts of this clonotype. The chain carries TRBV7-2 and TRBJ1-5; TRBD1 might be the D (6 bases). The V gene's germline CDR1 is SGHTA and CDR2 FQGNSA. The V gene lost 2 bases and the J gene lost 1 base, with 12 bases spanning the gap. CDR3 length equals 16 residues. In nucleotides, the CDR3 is TGTGCCAGCAGCTTATCCGGGGGGCGAAGCAATCAGCCCCAGCATTTT. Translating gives CASSLSGGRSNQPQHF.

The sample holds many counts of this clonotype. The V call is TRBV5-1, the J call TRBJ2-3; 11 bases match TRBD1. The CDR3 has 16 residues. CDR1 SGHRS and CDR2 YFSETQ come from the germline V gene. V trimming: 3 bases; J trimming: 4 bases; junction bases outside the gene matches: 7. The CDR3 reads CASSYGQGANADTQYF. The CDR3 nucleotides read TGCGCCAGCAGCTACGGACAGGGGGCGAACGCAGATACGCAGTATTTT.

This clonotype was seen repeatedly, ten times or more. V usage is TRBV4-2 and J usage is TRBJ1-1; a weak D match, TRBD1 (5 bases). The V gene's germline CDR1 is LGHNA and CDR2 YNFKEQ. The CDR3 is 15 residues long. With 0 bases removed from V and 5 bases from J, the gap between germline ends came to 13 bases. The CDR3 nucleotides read TGTGCCAGCAGCCAAGACGGAGGGGCGGGGACTGAAGCTTTCTTT. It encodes CASSQDGGAGTEAFF.

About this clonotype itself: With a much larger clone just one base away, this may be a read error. In nucleotides, the CDR3 is TGTGCCAGCAGCTTAGTGGGGACAGGGGTGCTATCCTACAATGGGCAGTTCTTC. Translated, it gives CASSLVGTGVLSYNGQFF. The J gene is TRBJ2-1, the V gene TRBV11-2, with TRBD1 identical over 10 bases. The CDR3 length is 18 residues. Germline V gene sequence: CDR1 SGHAT, CDR2 FQNNGV. The whole variable domain, filled in from reference TRBV11-2 and TRBJ2-1, reads EAGVAQSPRYKIIEKRQSVAFWCNPISGHATLYWYQQILGQGPKLLIQFQNNGVVDDSQLPKDRFSAERLKGVDSTLKIQPAKLEDSAVYLCASSLVGTGVLSYNGQFFGPGTRLTVL.